The T cell receptor beta chain under discussion was sequenced for a study of shared clonotypes between healthy human individuals. Points from the study as a whole: Several donors showed sharing of around 5.3% of naive CD4 clonotypes.

V was cut by 4 bases and J by 2 bases, with 6 bases left in between. Germline CDR1 LNHDA, CDR2 SQIVND (reference sequence). The CDR3 consists of 14 residues. As for this clone: Its antigen is unidentified.

The data were produced by immunoSEQ multiplex PCR, yet TCRdb's version contains in-frame clones alone and is incomplete. The sample records more than 2,000,000 clones, approximately 92% being singletons. V gene TRBV19 combines with J gene TRBJ2-6; no clear D. This receptor was identified in a man aged 18 to 30 in good health. The sequencing sample was made of naive CD4+ T cells sorted from blood. As for subset: CD45RA+ positively selected. The CDR3 nucleotides are TGTGCCAGTAGTAACCCTACTGGGGCCAACGTCCTGACTTTC. Translated, it gives CASSNPTGANVLTF. Variable domain in full (rest from reference TRBV19 and TRBJ2-6): DGGITQSPKYLFRKEGQNVTLSCEQNLNHDAMYWYRQDPGQGLRLIYYSQIVNDFQKGDIAEGYSVSREKKESFPLTVTSAQKNPTAFYLCASSNPTGANVLTFGAGSRLTVL.